Here is one TCR beta chain with its context. Repertoires were generated with immunoSEQ multiplex PCR, while TCRdb's copy carries only in-frame clones and drops some. The sample shows 65,000 to 90,000 clones, 80% to 95% of them seen only once. This sample is part of a study of T cell changes during pregnancy in multiple sclerosis. Germline lookup yields CDR1 KGHSH and CDR2 LQKENI. Trimming took off 4 bases at V and 2 bases at J, with 11 bases between the two ends. The CDR3 consists of 14 residues. The material sequenced was peripheral blood, taken in the third trimester of pregnancy. The chain joins TRBV18 to TRBJ1-1; D possibly corresponds to TRBD1 (6 bases). This TCR was recovered from a female donor in good health, enrolled as a control in a pregnancy study. The CDR3: CASSRGGPNTEAFF. CDR3 sequence (DNA): TGTGCCAGCTCACGGGGGGGGCCAAACACTGAAGCTTTCTTT. Filled out from reference TRBV18 and TRBJ1-1, the complete variable domain reads NAGVMQNPRHLVRRRGQEARLRCSPMKGHSHVYWYRQLPEEGLKFMVYLQKENIIDESGMPKERFSAEFPKEGPSILRIQQVVRGDSAAYFCASSRGGPNTEAFFGQGTRLTVV.